This TCR beta chain derives from a study of blood T cells in healthy people across ages. A second PCR, run for about 7 to 11 cycles, used a sample-barcoded 5' primer plus a J-beta primer mix. MiXCR, applied by TCRdb to the 5' RACE reads, yields one record per CDR3 protein. Of around 990,000 distinct CDR3 sequences in the sample, roughly two fifths are singletons; the top ten hold about 12%. This clonotype was counted a few times. Its antigen is unknown. Study-level results: Higher diversity and more naive CD4+ cells were features of long-lived donors, compared to aged donors.

The CDR3 has 14 amino acids. The V gene lost 0 bases and the J gene lost 4 bases, with 10 bases spanning the gap. CDR1 is SGHRS and CDR2 is YFSETQ in the germline V gene. Source material: blood. The chain joins TRBV5-1 to TRBJ2-5, with D perhaps matching TRBD2 (5 bases). This TCR was sampled from a man between 18 and 29 years old in good health. CDR3 region: CASSLGRRRETQYF. CDR3 bases: TGCGCCAGCAGCTTGGGAAGGAGGCGAGAGACCCAGTACTTC. Supplemented by reference TRBV5-1 and TRBJ2-5, the full variable domain reads KAGVTQTPRYLIKTRGQQVTLSCSPISGHRSVSWYQQTPGQGLQFLFEYFSETQRNKGNFPGRFSGRQFSNSRSEMNVSTLELGDSALYLCASSLGRRRETQYFGPGTRLLVL.